What follows are 25 T cell receptor beta chains derived from one specimen sequenced in a study of T-cell memory formation after mild COVID-19. TCRdb ran MiXCR on the 5' RACE reads and lists one entry per CDR3 protein. The sample has around 370,000 distinct CDR3 sequences, under 25% seen once. Material for sequencing was PBMCs or a T cell subset sorted from them (not recorded which). These receptors were taken from an adult woman who had mild COVID-19 (a few samples of this study predate the infection). Cell type and time point are not known.

The V and J genes are TRBV19 and TRBJ1-3, with D unresolved. Germline CDR1 and CDR2: LNHDA and SQIVND (reference sequence). Trimming left V 4 bases short and J 4 bases short, with 17 bases between. This CDR3 region has 16 residues. The CDR3 sequence is CASSTTWLRSGNTIYF. In nucleotides, the CDR3 is TGTGCCAGTAGTACCACATGGCTGCGCTCCGGAAACACCATATATTTT.

This clonotype was observed at least ten times. One end of the junction is discordant with germline, which a read error may explain. The V call is TRBV5-1, the J call TRBJ2-7; TRBD1 aligns across 9 bases. Looked up from germline, CDR1 is SGHRS and CDR2 is YFSETQ. The CDR3 sequence is 14 residues long. The CDR3 sequence is CASSPGTGTYEQYF. The CDR3 nucleotides read TGTGCCAGCAGCCCCGGGACAGGGACCTACGAGCAGTACTTC. Full variable domain (rest looked up from reference TRBV5-1 and TRBJ2-7): KAGVTQTPRYLIKTRGQQVTLSCSPISGHRSVSWYQQTPGQGLQFLFEYFSETQRNKGNFPGRFSGRQFSNSRSEMNVSTLELGDSALYLCASSPGTGTYEQYFGPGTRLTVT.

The chain joins TRBV18 to TRBJ2-3; D is ambiguous. V lost 3 bases and J lost 6, with 13 bases in between. Germline V gene data show CDR1 as KGHSH and CDR2 as LQKENI. This CDR3 spans 14 amino acids. The CDR3 here is CASSPAQTLDTQYF. The CDR3 bases are TGTGCCAGCTCACCGGCCCAAACGTTGGATACGCAGTATTTT. The whole variable domain, remainder taken from reference TRBV18 and TRBJ2-3, is NAGVMQNPRHLVRRRGQEARLRCSPMKGHSHVYWYRQLPEEGLKFMVYLQKENIIDESGMPKERFSAEFPKEGPSILRIQQVVRGDSAAYFCASSPAQTLDTQYFGPGTRLTVL.

The chain couples TRBV29-1 to TRBJ2-7; 11 bases align to TRBD2. The ends lost 4 bases at V and 2 bases at J; junction bases unmatched: 10. The CDR3 runs 16 residues. Per germline, CDR1 SQVTM and CDR2 ANQGSEA. CDR3 sequence: CSVVNLAGGRTYEQYF. The CDR3 nucleotides read TGCAGCGTTGTAAACCTAGCGGGAGGAAGGACCTACGAGCAGTACTTC.

Comments on this clonotype: One junction end disagrees with the germline gene, perhaps due to a read error. The V gene is TRBV9, the J gene TRBJ1-1; D is possibly TRBD1 (6 bases). Germline-derived CDR1 and CDR2 are SGDLS and YYNGEE. The CDR3 extends over 15 amino acids. Here the CDR3 DNA reads TGTGCCAGCAGCGTCTCGGGACATGCGAACGCTGAAGCTTTCTTT. The encoded protein is CASSVSGHANAEAFF.

The rearrangement uses TRBV6-4 and TRBJ2-7; TRBD1 matches at 9 bases. V dropped 0 bases and J dropped 3; count of bases not matched to a gene: 15. Germline V CDR1 and CDR2: MRHNA, SNTAGT. This CDR3 contains 19 residues. The CDR3 loop is CASSDSIKGWGQGIYEQYF. The CDR3 nucleotides read TGTGCCAGCAGTGACTCGATTAAGGGTTGGGGACAGGGCATCTACGAGCAGTACTTC.

This clonotype was counted a few times. The chain is built from TRBV18 and TRBJ1-1, with D unresolved. The CDR3 consists of 13 residues. Germline CDR1 and CDR2: KGHSH and LQKENI. The V end was cut by 2 bases, the J end by 1 base, with 5 bases between. The CDR3 nucleotides read TGTGCCAGCTCACCAGCAGAGAACACTGAAGCTTTCTTT. Protein sequence: CASSPAENTEAFF.

This clonotype was counted a few times. This sequence joins TRBV20-1 and TRBJ2-5; 10 nucleotides match TRBD2. The germline CDR1 and CDR2 sequences are DFQATT and SNEGSKA (reference sequence). Trimming took 0 bases from V and 3 from J; bases not matched to a gene: 10. The CDR3 runs to 17 residues. The CDR3 region is CSARDELAGDREETQYF. CDR3 in DNA: TGCAGTGCTAGAGACGAGCTAGCGGGAGATCGGGAAGAGACCCAGTACTTC.

The chain carries TRBV5-1 and TRBJ1-2, with 11 bases fitting TRBD1. Germline V lookup: CDR1 SGHRS, CDR2 YFSETQ. The CDR3 is 16 amino acids. The junction had 9 bases not matched to a gene; V was cut back by 4 bases and J by 4 bases. The CDR3 DNA reads TGCGCCAGCAGCCCTAACGGACAGGGGGCGACCTATGGCTACACCTTC. This encodes CASSPNGQGATYGYTF. The full variable domain, its missing parts supplied by reference TRBV5-1 and TRBJ1-2, is KAGVTQTPRYLIKTRGQQVTLSCSPISGHRSVSWYQQTPGQGLQFLFEYFSETQRNKGNFPGRFSGRQFSNSRSEMNVSTLELGDSALYLCASSPNGQGATYGYTFGSGTRLTVV.

This chain connects TRBV9 to TRBJ2-1; D is perhaps TRBD1 (5 bases). V was clipped by 2 bases and J by 1 base, with 13 bases between them. The germline CDR1 and CDR2 sequences are SGDLS and YYNGEE. The CDR3 sequence is 16 residues long. As DNA, the CDR3 is TGTGCCAGCAGCGTGGGTGGGGCTCCTTCCTACAATGAGCAGTTCTTC. Protein product: CASSVGGAPSYNEQFF.

Many counts were recorded for this clonotype. The genes are TRBV7-6 and TRBJ2-1; D unclear. Germline-derived CDR1 and CDR2 are SGHVS and FNYEAQ. The CDR3 is 13 amino acids. The germline V and J ends were trimmed by 6 bases and 4 bases, with 10 bases remaining between them. CDR3 loop: CASRPVSYNEQFF. For the CDR3, the DNA is TGTGCCAGCAGACCCGTTTCGTACAATGAGCAGTTCTTC.

The chain couples TRBV6-2 or TRBV6-3 to TRBJ2-2; 8 bases align to TRBD2. The CDR3 is made up of 15 amino acids. Germline assignment: CDR1 MNHEY and CDR2 SVGEGT. V lost 6 bases and J lost 5; bases outside the gene matches: 8. The CDR3 protein is CASSEREIGTGELFF. CDR3 DNA: TGTGCCAGCAGCGAGCGGGAGATCGGGACCGGGGAGCTGTTTTTT.

In this sample, this clonotype turned up a few times. In DNA form, the CDR3 reads TGCGCCAGCAGCTTGGCCCGGCAGCGGGATGAGCAGTTCTTC. This codes for CASSLARQRDEQFF. V usage is TRBV5-1 and J usage is TRBJ2-1, with a possible D match to TRBD2 (6 bases). CDR3 length: 14 residues. CDR1 and CDR2 from the germline V gene are SGHRS and YFSETQ. Trimming took off 0 bases at V and 8 bases at J, with 12 bases between the two ends.

There are a few counts of this clonotype. The rearrangement links TRBV6-5 to TRBJ1-3, with no clear D. This CDR3 comprises 15 residues. The germline V gene encodes CDR1 MNHEY and CDR2 SVGAGI. The V end was cut by 10 bases, the J end by 0 bases, with 16 bases between. DNA for the CDR3: TGTGCCACATCCCTCTACAGTCACTCTGGAAACACCATATATTTT. Encoded protein: CATSLYSHSGNTIYF.

This clonotype was detected a few times. The rearrangement joins TRBV7-2 to TRBJ1-2; 9 bases match TRBD1. The V gene end was trimmed by 1 base and the J gene end by 6 bases; junction bases not matched to a gene: 3. Germline lookup yields CDR1 SGHTA and CDR2 FQGNSA. This CDR3 has 14 amino acids. The CDR3: CASSLDRGRDGYTF. CDR3 coding DNA: TGTGCCAGCAGCTTAGACAGGGGGCGCGATGGCTACACCTTC.

The chain is built from TRBV11-3 and TRBJ2-3; D is undetermined. The CDR3 is 13 residues long. The germline V and J ends were trimmed by 3 bases and 4 bases, with 8 bases remaining between them. CDR1 is SGHNT and CDR2 is YENEEA in the germline V gene. CDR3 amino acids: CASSFLRADTQYF. CDR3 coding DNA: TGTGCCAGCAGCTTTCTCCGGGCAGATACGCAGTATTTT.

This clonotype turned up a few times. CDR3 bases: TGCGCCAGCAGCTTGGGCGGACAGGGTACTGAAGCTTTCTTT. Protein sequence: CASSLGGQGTEAFF. The rearrangement uses TRBV5-1 and TRBJ1-1, with 8 nucleotides matching TRBD1. Germline V gives CDR1 SGHRS, CDR2 YFSETQ. With 0 bases clipped from V and 5 bases from J, the junction kept 3 bases outside the gene matches. The CDR3 extends over 14 amino acids.

The J gene is TRBJ1-5, the V gene TRBV20-1; the match to TRBD1 covers 8 bases. V was pared by 4 bases and J by 8 bases, with 16 bases of the junction left unmatched. This CDR3 comprises 16 residues. Germline V gene lookup returns CDR1 DFQATT and CDR2 SNEGSKA (reference sequence). The DNA for the CDR3 is TGCAGTGCTACCTCCCTAAGGACAGGGAATGTTAAGCCCCAGCATTTT. Translating it yields CSATSLRTGNVKPQHF.

This clonotype was detected a few times. V is TRBV12-3 or TRBV12-4 and J is TRBJ1-5; 9 bases map to TRBD1. The V and J ends lost 6 bases and 2 bases, in that order; junction bases with no gene match: 8. This CDR3 region has 16 residues. The CDR3 sequence is CASSPEDRGRNQPQHF. CDR3 bases: TGTGCCAGCAGCCCTGAGGACAGGGGTCGCAATCAGCCCCAGCATTTT.

This clonotype has only one observation. The V and J genes are TRBV7-3 and TRBJ2-5; D possibly matches TRBD1 or TRBD2 (5 bases each). Trimming cost V 0 bases and J 6 bases, with 14 bases left between them. CDR3 length: 15 residues. CDR1 and CDR2 (germline): SGHTA, FQGTGA. The CDR3 DNA reads TGTGCCAGCAGCTTAACGGCAGGGACCCAGAAGACCCAGTACTTC. This codes for CASSLTAGTQKTQYF.

In this sample, this clonotype turned up many times. The V gene is TRBV5-1, the J gene TRBJ2-3; D may be TRBD2 (5 bases). In germline, CDR1 is SGHRS, CDR2 YFSETQ. The V and J ends lost 4 bases and 3 bases respectively, with 15 bases between them. The CDR3 runs to 15 residues. The CDR3 DNA follows: TGCGCCAGCAGCCTAGTGGCTGGAGGAACAGATACGCAGTATTTT. This sequence encodes CASSLVAGGTDTQYF.

This clonotype was recorded a few times. The J gene is TRBJ2-1, the V gene TRBV20-1; the D is unclear. The V end was cut by 0 bases, the J end by 9 bases, with 12 bases between. From germline, CDR1 is DFQATT and CDR2 SNEGSKA (reference sequence). This CDR3 comprises 13 residues. CDR3 in amino acids: CSARDPPMGEQFF. The DNA for the CDR3 is TGCAGTGCTAGAGATCCCCCTATGGGTGAGCAGTTCTTC.

The genes are TRBV9 and TRBJ2-7; 10 bases match TRBD1. The trim removed 4 bases at V and 6 bases at J, leaving 7 bases unmatched. CDR3 length: 14 amino acids. Germline V gives CDR1 SGDLS, CDR2 YYNGEE. CDR3 sequence (DNA): TGTGCCAGCAGCCCCGTTGGACAGGGGGGCGAGCAGTACTTC. It yields the protein CASSPVGQGGEQYF.

This clonotype was recorded at least ten times. The rearrangement links TRBV5-1 to TRBJ1-2; the match to TRBD1 covers 8 bases. Germline CDR1 and CDR2: SGHRS and YFSETQ. The CDR3 has 13 residues. J lost 6 bases, V lost 5 bases, and 6 bases had no gene match. Here the CDR3 DNA reads TGCGCCAGCAGACCGGACAGGGACAATGGCTACACCTTC. Residues: CASRPDRDNGYTF.

This clonotype came up a few times. Just one base apart from a much larger clone, this may be a read error. This chain links TRBV4-3 with TRBJ2-3, with 8 bases identical to TRBD2. The CDR3 is made up of 15 amino acids. Looked up from germline, CDR1 is LGHNA and CDR2 is YSLEER. Trimming took 1 base from V and 1 from J; bases not matched to a gene: 1. Here the CDR3 DNA reads TGCGCCAGCAGCCAAGTTAGCGGGGGCACAGATACGCAGTATTTT. Its protein product is CASSQVSGGTDTQYF.